What follows are 11 T cell receptor beta chains derived from one specimen sequenced in a study of T cell responses to AZD1222 COVID-19 vaccine. The table came from immunoSEQ multiplex PCR; TCRdb's copy has only in-frame clones and leaves some out. The sample yields some 170,000 clones, 85% to 95% seen once. The source was peripheral blood, collected 28 days after the second dose of the MenACWY control vaccine. These receptor sequences come from an adult who received the MenACWY meningococcal vaccine as a control.

V gene TRBV2 combines with J gene TRBJ1-2, with D unresolved. The V gene's germline CDR1 is SNHLY and CDR2 FYNNEI. The CDR3 contains 15 residues. Trimming stripped 2 bases from V and 2 bases from J, with 12 bases between. CDR3 region: CASSEQAGRNYGYTF. In nucleotides, the CDR3 is TGTGCCAGCAGTGAACAAGCAGGCCGGAACTATGGCTACACCTTC.

The gene calls are TRBV30 and TRBJ1-3; TRBD1 matches at 9 bases. The CDR3 length is 13 residues. The V gene end was trimmed by 4 bases and the J gene end by 4 bases; junction bases not matched to a gene: 2. Germline V CDR1 and CDR2: GTSNPN, SVGIG (reference sequence). The CDR3 loop reads CAWIGTGGNTIYF. CDR3 DNA sequence: TGTGCCTGGATCGGGACAGGGGGAAACACCATATATTTT. The variable domain in full, with the rest retrieved from reference TRBV30 and TRBJ1-3, is SQTIHQWPATLVQPVGSPLSLECTVEGTSNPNLYWYRQAAGRGLQLLFYSVGIGQISSEVPQNLSASRPQDRQFILSSKKLLLSDSGFYLCAWIGTGGNTIYFGEGSWLTVV.

The chain couples TRBV4-3 to TRBJ2-5, with TRBD2 matching over 11 bases. The J segment lost 5 bases and the V segment lost 0 bases, leaving 5 bases of the junction unmatched. Germline V gives CDR1 LGHNA, CDR2 YSLEER. The CDR3 covers 16 residues. The CDR3 sequence: CASSQDRLAGRETQYF. In DNA form, the CDR3 reads TGCGCCAGCAGCCAAGATAGACTAGCGGGGAGGGAGACCCAGTACTTC.

This clone was counted a single time. V and J are TRBV7-6 and TRBJ1-1; 9 bases agree with TRBD1. Unmatched junction bases numbered 13, after V lost 5 bases and J lost 9 bases. This CDR3 is built from 15 residues. The germline V gene encodes CDR1 SGHVS and CDR2 FNYEAQ. CDR3 protein: CASSPDGTGLLQAFF. DNA for the CDR3: TGTGCCAGCAGCCCCGACGGGACAGGGTTACTTCAAGCTTTCTTT.

The V gene is TRBV5-5, the J gene TRBJ2-3; D is ambiguous. CDR1 and CDR2 (germline): SGHKS, YYEKEE (reference sequence). Trimming took 1 base from V and 0 from J, leaving 12 bases between them. The CDR3 covers 16 residues. CDR3 nucleotide sequence: TGTGCCAGCAGCTTGCGGGCCGAGCTGAGCACAGATACGCAGTATTTT. This encodes CASSLRAELSTDTQYF.

The chain carries TRBV29-1 and TRBJ2-2; 11 positions match TRBD2. The CDR3 has 17 residues. The germline gives CDR1 SQVTM, CDR2 ANQGSEA. The trim removed 6 bases at V and 7 bases at J, leaving 16 bases unmatched. The CDR3 loop is CSVSRGLAGGPSGELFF. The CDR3 DNA sequence: TGCAGCGTCTCAAGGGGCTTAGCGGGGGGGCCTAGCGGGGAGCTGTTTTTT.

On this clone: Distinct nucleotide sequences in the sample also encode this CDR3. The genes are TRBV30 and TRBJ2-5; no reliable D call. Trimming took off 5 bases at V and 2 bases at J, with 6 bases between the two ends. The germline CDR1 and CDR2 sequences are GTSNPN and SVGIG (reference sequence). The CDR3 totals 11 residues. CDR3 in DNA: TGTGCCTGGGGGGTTCAAGAGACCCAGTACTTC. Its translation is CAWGVQETQYF.

The rearrangement joins TRBV5-5 to TRBJ1-1, with D possibly TRBD1 on 5 matching bases. Germline CDR1 SGHKS, CDR2 YYEKEE (reference sequence). The V end lost 2 bases, the J end lost 5 bases, and 10 bases lay between the germline ends. This CDR3 spans 13 amino acids. The chain's CDR3 is CASSLPGGTEAFF. DNA of the CDR3: TGTGCCAGCAGCTTACCCGGGGGGACTGAAGCTTTCTTT.

This clone occurred once. V usage is TRBV7-2 and J usage is TRBJ1-2; 9 bases fit TRBD1. The CDR3 has 16 amino acids. V lost 3 bases, J lost 7 bases, and 12 bases stayed unmatched. CDR1 and CDR2 (germline): SGHTA, FQGNSA. This CDR3 is CASSLGVGTGPAGYTF. The CDR3 DNA reads as TGTGCCAGCAGCTTGGGAGTGGGGACAGGGCCTGCTGGCTACACCTTC.

The chain links TRBV6-6 to TRBJ1-2; D gene unclear. The V end was cut by 2 bases, the J end by 2 bases, with 6 bases between. The CDR3 spans 13 residues. Germline V lookup: CDR1 MNHNY, CDR2 SVGAGI (reference sequence). The CDR3 region has the DNA TGTGCCAGCAGTTACAACAGCAACTATGGCTACACCTTC. Its translation: CASSYNSNYGYTF.

The chain carries TRBV5-4 and TRBJ2-3; no clear D gene. The germline V and J ends were trimmed by 3 bases and 5 bases, with 4 bases remaining between them. The CDR3 consists of 11 residues. The germline V gene encodes CDR1 SGHNT and CDR2 YYREEE (reference sequence). The CDR3 nucleotides are TGTGCCAGCAGCTGGTTAGATACGCAGTATTTT. It yields the protein CASSWLDTQYF.